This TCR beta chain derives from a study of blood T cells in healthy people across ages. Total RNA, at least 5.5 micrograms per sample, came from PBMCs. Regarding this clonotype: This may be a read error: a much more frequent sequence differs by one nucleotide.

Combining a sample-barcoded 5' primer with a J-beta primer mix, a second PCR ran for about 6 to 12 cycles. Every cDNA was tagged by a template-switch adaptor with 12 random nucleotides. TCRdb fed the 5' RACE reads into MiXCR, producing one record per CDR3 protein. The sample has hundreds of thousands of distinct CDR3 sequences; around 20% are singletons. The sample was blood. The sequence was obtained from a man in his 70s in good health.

The DNA of the CDR3 is TGTGCCAGCAGTGATTCCACAACTAGCACAGATACGCGGTATTTT. The encoded protein is CASSDSTTSTDTRYF. The chain links TRBV2 to TRBJ2-3, with D possibly TRBD2 on 6 matching bases. Germline loops: CDR1 SNHLY, CDR2 FYNNEI. CDR3 length equals 15 residues.